A selection of T cell receptor beta chains follows, all from one sample in a study of T cell responses to AZD1222 COVID-19 vaccine. Produced via immunoSEQ multiplex PCR; TCRdb's table is partial and in-frame only. The table records about 130,000 clones, 90% of them present only once. Here the sequenced sample was peripheral blood, taken on day 0 of AZD1222 vaccination. The origin of the receptors is an adult in good health. Each CDR3 is given with its conserved first and last residue. A D gene is named only where the DNA matches it firmly. The size field is filled for only some rows; it gives once, few, many or a size class.

>NA|NA|TRBV6-2/TRBV6-3|TRBJ2-7
CASSPRAGSSYEQYF
TGTGCCAGCAGTCCCCGTGCTGGGAGTTCCTACGAGCAGTACTTC
>NA|TRBD1|TRBV3-1/TRBV3-2|TRBJ1-5
CASSRAGTGNNQPQHF
TGTGCCAGCAGCCGAGCCGGGACAGGGAATAATCAGCCCCAGCATTTT
>NA|NA|TRBV12-3/TRBV12-4|TRBJ1-1
CASISLTEAFF
TGTGCCAGCATTTCGCTCACTGAAGCTTTCTTT
>NA|NA|TRBV28|TRBJ1-1
CASRTPWGGNTEAFF
TGTGCCAGCAGGACGCCGTGGGGCGGTAACACTGAAGCTTTCTTT
>few|NA|TRBV7-9|TRBJ2-2
CASSFGSTGELFF
TGTGCCAGCAGCTTCGGGAGCACCGGGGAGCTGTTTTTT
>NA|TRBD1|TRBV11-2|TRBJ1-1
CASTPTGALPTEAFF
TGTGCCAGCACCCCGACAGGGGCGCTTCCCACTGAAGCTTTCTTT
>NA|NA|TRBV19|TRBJ1-1
CASSIAGRSPNTEAFF
TGTGCCAGTAGTATAGCTGGGCGGAGCCCGAACACTGAAGCTTTCTTT
>NA|NA|TRBV13|TRBJ2-7
CASSLPPGAGSDYEQYF
TGTGCCAGCAGCTTACCTCCGGGGGCCGGATCCGACTACGAGCAGTACTTC
>NA|NA|TRBV6-5|TRBJ1-5
CASSYRGGNQPQHF
TGTGCCAGCAGTTACCGTGGAGGCAATCAGCCCCAGCATTTT
>NA|NA|TRBV9|TRBJ2-5
CASSVGARQETQYF
TGTGCCAGCAGCGTAGGGGCTCGACAAGAGACCCAGTACTTC
>NA|TRBD2|TRBV3-1/TRBV3-2|TRBJ2-3
CASSLGLARSTDTQYF
TGTGCCAGCAGCCTTGGACTAGCGCGAAGCACAGATACGCAGTATTTT
>NA|NA|TRBV9|TRBJ2-3
CASSAPHRYAVF
TGTGCCAGCAGCGCGCCCCACAGATACGCAGTATTT
>NA|TRBD2|TRBV9|TRBJ2-1
CASSPRPRLAGDHYNEQFF
TGTGCCAGCAGCCCCCGCCCCCGGCTAGCGGGGGACCACTACAATGAGCAGTTCTTC
>NA|TRBD2|TRBV6-2/TRBV6-3|TRBJ2-1
CASSPSGAGGRYEQFF
TGTGCCAGCAGTCCCTCCGGAGCGGGGGGCCGATATGAGCAGTTCTTC
>few|NA|TRBV2|TRBJ1-2
CASSPEYLVYTF
TGTGCCAGCAGCCCTGAATATTTGGTCTACACCTTC
>NA|NA|TRBV15|TRBJ1-2
CATSRERPSLGSVENYGYTF
TGTGCCACCAGCAGAGAGCGGCCCAGCCTCGGAAGTGTAGAGAACTATGGCTACACCTTC
>NA|NA|TRBV3-1/TRBV3-2|TRBJ2-2
CASSQGRVYGELFF
TGTGCCAGCAGCCAAGGCCGAGTTTACGGGGAGCTGTTTTTT
>NA|TRBD2|TRBV29-1|TRBJ2-2
CSVDLRREGYTGELFF
TGCAGCGTTGATTTAAGGCGGGAGGGGTACACCGGGGAGCTGTTTTTT
>few|TRBD1|TRBV4-3|TRBJ2-7
CASSQESGQGHEQYF
TGCGCCAGCAGCCAAGAATCCGGACAGGGTCACGAGCAGTACTTC
>NA|TRBD2|TRBV5-1|TRBJ2-2
CASSRASGGASGELFF
TGCGCCAGCAGCCGCGCTAGCGGGGGGGCTTCCGGGGAGCTGTTTTTT
>once|NA|TRBV9|TRBJ2-7
CASTYTSDPAPPRYEQYF
TGTGCCAGCACCTATACCTCCGACCCCGCCCCCCCTCGCTACGAGCAGTACTTC
>NA|TRBD2|TRBV7-3|TRBJ2-6
CASSPLAGALSGANVLTF
TGTGCCAGCAGCCCACTAGCGGGGGCCCTCTCTGGGGCCAACGTCCTGACTTTC
>NA|NA|TRBV4-1|TRBJ1-6
CASSLTQGGYNSPLHF
TGCGCCAGCAGCTTAACCCAGGGAGGGTATAATTCACCCCTCCACTTT
>NA|NA|TRBV11-3|TRBJ1-1
CASSLIQGSGAFF
TGTGCCAGCAGCTTAATACAGGGTTCGGGAGCTTTCTTT
>NA|NA|TRBV3-1/TRBV3-2|TRBJ1-1
CASSQSWDTEAFF
TGTGCCAGCAGCCAATCCTGGGACACTGAAGCTTTCTTT
>NA|NA|TRBV11-3|TRBJ2-3
CASSLGDKTQYF
TGTGCCAGCAGCCTGGGGGACAAGACGCAGTATTTT
>NA|TRBD1|TRBV7-2|TRBJ1-1
CASSFTGVAFF
TGTGCCAGCAGCTTTACAGGGGTGGCTTTCTTT
>NA|TRBD1|TRBV9|TRBJ1-2
CASSARTGYPSNYGYTF
TGTGCCAGCAGCGCTAGGACAGGTTATCCTAGCAACTATGGCTACACCTTC
>few|NA|TRBV27|TRBJ1-2
CASSSTGRNYGYTF
TGTGCCAGCAGTTCGACAGGACGAAACTATGGCTACACCTTC
>NA|NA|TRBV4-3|TRBJ1-6
CASSQQGHSPLHF
TGCGCCAGCAGCCAACAGGGTCATTCACCCCTCCACTTT
>NA|NA|TRBV4-1|TRBJ2-2
CASSQVIDPYTGELFF
TGCGCCAGCAGCCAAGTCATCGACCCATACACCGGGGAGCTGTTTTTT
>NA|TRBD1|TRBV5-4|TRBJ2-2
CASSLAPGQGLGGRAGELFF
TGTGCCAGCAGCTTGGCCCCGGGACAGGGGTTGGGAGGAAGGGCCGGGGAGCTGTTTTTT
>NA|NA|TRBV19|TRBJ1-1
CASSDRLNTEAFF
TGTGCCAGTAGTGACAGACTGAACACTGAAGCTTTCTTT
>NA|TRBD2|TRBV30|TRBJ2-1
CAWAVPGLAGGKHNEQFF
TGTGCCTGGGCCGTTCCGGGACTAGCGGGGGGGAAACACAATGAGCAGTTCTTC
>NA|NA|TRBV4-3|TRBJ1-6
CASSQVRDSPLHF
TGCGCCAGCAGCCAAGTCCGCGATTCACCCCTCCACTTT
>NA|NA|TRBV11-3|TRBJ1-1
CASSLVRYTEAFF
TGTGCCAGCAGCCTGGTGAGGTACACTGAAGCTTTCTTT
>NA|NA|TRBV28|TRBJ1-2
CASSHKFLTRAGGYTF
TGTGCCAGCAGCCATAAATTCTTGACCAGGGCAGGTGGCTACACCTTC
>NA|NA|TRBV30|TRBJ1-3
CAWQGPSGNTIYF
TGTGCCTGGCAGGGTCCCTCTGGAAACACCATATATTTT
>once|NA|TRBV5-1|TRBJ2-1
CASSRGLILYNEQFF
TGCGCCAGCAGTAGAGGACTTATTCTATACAATGAGCAGTTCTTC
>NA|NA|TRBV11-2|TRBJ1-4
CASSSSTREKLFF
TGTGCCAGCAGCTCCAGTACGAGAGAAAAACTGTTTTTT
>NA|TRBD1|TRBV25-1|TRBJ2-3
CASSDRGPPYTQYF
TGTGCCAGCAGTGACAGGGGGCCGCCATATACGCAGTATTTT
>NA|TRBD1|TRBV5-1|TRBJ1-5
CASSGGTGNQPQHF
TGCGCCAGCAGCGGCGGGACAGGCAATCAGCCCCAGCATTTT
>NA|TRBD1|TRBV29-1|TRBJ1-2
CSAQSTGGDGYTF
TGCAGCGCTCAATCTACAGGGGGAGATGGCTACACCTTC